This TCR beta chain was sequenced for a study of shared clonotypes between healthy human individuals. Clones were read by immunoSEQ multiplex PCR, and TCRdb kept only the in-frame ones, dropping some. In the table there are around 550,000 clones, about 95% of which are singletons. V shed 5 bases and J 7 bases; nucleotides not matched to a gene: 7. The germline gives CDR1 MNHEY, CDR2 SMNVEV (reference sequence). The CDR3 totals 13 residues. The material sequenced was naive CD4+ T cells sorted from blood. Documented subset: CD45RA+ positively selected. The sequence derives from a woman younger than 45 in good health. The J gene is TRBJ1-2, the V gene TRBV27; the match to TRBD1 covers 7 bases. This CDR3 reads CASSMYRGSGYTF. In DNA, the CDR3 is TGTGCCAGCAGTATGTACAGGGGCAGTGGCTACACCTTC.